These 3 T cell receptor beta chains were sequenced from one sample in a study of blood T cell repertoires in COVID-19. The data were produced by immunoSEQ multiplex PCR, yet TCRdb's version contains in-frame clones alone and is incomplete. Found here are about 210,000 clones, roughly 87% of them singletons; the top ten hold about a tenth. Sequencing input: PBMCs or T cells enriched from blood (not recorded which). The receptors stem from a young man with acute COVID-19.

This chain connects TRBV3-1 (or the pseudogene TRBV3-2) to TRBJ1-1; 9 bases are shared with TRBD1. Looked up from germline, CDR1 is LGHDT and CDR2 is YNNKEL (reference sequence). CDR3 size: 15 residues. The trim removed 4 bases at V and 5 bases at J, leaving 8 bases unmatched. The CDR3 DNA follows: TGTGCCAGCAGCCTCCAACAGGGGGCTGGGACTGAAGCTTTCTTT. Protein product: CASSLQQGAGTEAFF.

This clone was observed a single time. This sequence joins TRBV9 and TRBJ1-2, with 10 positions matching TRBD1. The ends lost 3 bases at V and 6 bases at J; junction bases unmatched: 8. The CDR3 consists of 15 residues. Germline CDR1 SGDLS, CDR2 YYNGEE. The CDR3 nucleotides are TGTGCCAGCAGCGGGGGGACAGGGGTTATAAATGGCTACACCTTC. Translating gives CASSGGTGVINGYTF.

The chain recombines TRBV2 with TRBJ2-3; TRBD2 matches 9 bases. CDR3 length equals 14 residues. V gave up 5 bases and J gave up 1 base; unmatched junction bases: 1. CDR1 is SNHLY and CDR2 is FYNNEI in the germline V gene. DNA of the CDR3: TGTGCCAGCAGTTGGACTAGCGGCACAGATACGCAGTATTTT. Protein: CASSWTSGTDTQYF.